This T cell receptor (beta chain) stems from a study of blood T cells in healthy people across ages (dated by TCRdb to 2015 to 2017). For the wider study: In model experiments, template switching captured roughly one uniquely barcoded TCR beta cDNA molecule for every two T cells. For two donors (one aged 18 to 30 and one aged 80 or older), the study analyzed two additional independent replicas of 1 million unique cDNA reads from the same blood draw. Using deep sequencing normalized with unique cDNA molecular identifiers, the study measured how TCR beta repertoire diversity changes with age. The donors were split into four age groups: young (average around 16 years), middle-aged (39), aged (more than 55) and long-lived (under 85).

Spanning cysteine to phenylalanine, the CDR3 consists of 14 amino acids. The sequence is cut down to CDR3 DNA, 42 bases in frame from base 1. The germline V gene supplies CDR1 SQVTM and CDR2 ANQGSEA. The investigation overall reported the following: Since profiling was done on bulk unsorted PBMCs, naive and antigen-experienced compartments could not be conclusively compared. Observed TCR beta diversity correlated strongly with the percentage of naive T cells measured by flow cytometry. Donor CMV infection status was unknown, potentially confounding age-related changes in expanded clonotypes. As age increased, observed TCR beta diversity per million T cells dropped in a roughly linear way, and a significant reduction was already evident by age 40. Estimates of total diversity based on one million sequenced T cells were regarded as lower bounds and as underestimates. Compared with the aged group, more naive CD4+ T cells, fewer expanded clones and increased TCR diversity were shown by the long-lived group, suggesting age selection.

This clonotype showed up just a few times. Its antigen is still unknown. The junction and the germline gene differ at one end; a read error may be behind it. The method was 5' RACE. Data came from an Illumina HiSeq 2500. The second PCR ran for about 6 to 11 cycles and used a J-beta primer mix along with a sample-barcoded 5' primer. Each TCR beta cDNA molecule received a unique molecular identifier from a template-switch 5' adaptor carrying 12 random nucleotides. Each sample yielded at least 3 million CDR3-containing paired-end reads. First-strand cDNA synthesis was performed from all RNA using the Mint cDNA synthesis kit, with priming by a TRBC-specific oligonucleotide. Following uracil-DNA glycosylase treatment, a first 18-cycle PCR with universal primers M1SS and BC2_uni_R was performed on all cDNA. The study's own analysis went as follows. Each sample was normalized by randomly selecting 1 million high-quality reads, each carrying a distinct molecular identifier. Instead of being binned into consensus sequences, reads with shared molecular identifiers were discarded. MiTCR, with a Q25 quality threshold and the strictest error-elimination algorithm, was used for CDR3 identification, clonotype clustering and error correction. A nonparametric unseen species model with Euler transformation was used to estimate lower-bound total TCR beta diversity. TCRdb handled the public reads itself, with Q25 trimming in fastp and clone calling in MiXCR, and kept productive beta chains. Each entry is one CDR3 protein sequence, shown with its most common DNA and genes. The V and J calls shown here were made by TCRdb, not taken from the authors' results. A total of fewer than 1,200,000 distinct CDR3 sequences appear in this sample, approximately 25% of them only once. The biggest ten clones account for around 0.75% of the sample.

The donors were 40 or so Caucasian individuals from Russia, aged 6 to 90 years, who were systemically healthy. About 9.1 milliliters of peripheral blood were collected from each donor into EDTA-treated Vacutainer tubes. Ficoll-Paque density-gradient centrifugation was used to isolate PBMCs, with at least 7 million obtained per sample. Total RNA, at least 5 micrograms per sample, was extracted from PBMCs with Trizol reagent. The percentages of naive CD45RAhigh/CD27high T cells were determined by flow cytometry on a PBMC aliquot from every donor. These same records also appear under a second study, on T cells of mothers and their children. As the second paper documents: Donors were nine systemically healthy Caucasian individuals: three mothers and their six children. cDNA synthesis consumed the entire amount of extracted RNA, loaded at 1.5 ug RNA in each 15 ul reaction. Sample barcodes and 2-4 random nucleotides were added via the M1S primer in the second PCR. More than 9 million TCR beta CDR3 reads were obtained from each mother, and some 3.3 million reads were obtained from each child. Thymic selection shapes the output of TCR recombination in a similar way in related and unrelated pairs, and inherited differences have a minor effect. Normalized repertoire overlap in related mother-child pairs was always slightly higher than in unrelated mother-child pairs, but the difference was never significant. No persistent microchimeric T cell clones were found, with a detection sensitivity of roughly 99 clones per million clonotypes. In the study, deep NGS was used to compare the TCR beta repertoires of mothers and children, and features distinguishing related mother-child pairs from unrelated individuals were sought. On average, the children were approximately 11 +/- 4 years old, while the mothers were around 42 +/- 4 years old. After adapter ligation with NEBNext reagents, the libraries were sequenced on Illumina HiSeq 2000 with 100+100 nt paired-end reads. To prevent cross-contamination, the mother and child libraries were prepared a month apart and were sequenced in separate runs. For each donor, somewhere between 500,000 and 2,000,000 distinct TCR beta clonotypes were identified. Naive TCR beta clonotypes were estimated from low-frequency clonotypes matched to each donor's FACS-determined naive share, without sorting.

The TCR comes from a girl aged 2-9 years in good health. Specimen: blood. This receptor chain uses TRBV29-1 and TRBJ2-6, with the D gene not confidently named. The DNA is TGCAGTGTTGATGCCGCCTCTGGGGCCAACGTCCTGACTTTC. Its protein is CSVDAASGANVLTF.